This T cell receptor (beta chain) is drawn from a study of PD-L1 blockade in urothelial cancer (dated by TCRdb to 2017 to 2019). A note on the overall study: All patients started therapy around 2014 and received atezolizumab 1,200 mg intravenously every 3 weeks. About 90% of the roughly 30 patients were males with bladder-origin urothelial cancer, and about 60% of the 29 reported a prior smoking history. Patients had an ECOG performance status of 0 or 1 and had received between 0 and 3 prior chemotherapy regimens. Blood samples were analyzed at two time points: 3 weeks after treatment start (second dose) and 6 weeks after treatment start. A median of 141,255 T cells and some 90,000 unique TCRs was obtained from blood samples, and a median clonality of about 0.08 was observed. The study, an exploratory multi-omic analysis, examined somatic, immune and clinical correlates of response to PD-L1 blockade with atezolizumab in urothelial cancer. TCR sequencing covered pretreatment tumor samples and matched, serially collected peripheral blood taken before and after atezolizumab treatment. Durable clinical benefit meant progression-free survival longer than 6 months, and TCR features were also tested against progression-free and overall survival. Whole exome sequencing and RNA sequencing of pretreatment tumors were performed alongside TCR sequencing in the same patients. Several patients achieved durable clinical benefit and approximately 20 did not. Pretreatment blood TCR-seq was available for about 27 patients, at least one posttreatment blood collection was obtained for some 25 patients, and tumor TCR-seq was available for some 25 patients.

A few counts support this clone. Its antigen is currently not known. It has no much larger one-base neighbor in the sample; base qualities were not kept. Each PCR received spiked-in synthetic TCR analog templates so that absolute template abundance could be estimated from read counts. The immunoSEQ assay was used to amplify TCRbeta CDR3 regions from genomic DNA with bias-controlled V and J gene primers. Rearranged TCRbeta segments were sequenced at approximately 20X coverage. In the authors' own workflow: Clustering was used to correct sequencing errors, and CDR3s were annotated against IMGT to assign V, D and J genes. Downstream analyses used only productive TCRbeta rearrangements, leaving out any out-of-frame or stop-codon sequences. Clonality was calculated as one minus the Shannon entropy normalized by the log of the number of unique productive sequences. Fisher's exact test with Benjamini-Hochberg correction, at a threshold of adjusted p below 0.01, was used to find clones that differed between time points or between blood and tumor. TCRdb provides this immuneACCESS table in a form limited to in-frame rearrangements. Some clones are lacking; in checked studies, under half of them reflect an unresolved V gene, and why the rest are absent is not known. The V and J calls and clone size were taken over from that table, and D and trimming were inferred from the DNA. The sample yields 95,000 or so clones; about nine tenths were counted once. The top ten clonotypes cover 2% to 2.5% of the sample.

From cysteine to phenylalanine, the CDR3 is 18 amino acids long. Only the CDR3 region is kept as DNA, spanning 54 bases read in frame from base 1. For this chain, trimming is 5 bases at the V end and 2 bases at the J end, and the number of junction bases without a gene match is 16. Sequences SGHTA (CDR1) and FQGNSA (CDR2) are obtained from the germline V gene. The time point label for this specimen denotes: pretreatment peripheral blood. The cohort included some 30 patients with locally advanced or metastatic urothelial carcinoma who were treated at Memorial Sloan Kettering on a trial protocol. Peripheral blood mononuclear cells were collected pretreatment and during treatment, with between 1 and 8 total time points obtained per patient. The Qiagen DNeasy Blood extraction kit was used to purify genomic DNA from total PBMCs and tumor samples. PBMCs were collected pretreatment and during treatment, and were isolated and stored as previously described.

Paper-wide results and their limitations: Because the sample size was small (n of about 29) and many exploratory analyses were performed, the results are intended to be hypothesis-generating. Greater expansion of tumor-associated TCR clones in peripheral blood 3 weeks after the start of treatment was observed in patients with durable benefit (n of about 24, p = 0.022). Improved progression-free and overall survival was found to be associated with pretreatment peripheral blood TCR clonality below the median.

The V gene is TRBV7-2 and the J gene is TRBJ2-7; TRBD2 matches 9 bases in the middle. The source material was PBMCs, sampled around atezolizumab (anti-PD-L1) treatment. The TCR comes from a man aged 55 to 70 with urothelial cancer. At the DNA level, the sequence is TGTGCCAGCAGCCCCATTGGTAGCGGGAGTCCCTACCCCTACGAGCAGTACTTC. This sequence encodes CASSPIGSGSPYPYEQYF.